The clone carrying this TCR beta chain was observed at least ten times. What it binds is not known. This record comes from a study of metastatic and nonmetastatic thyroid tumors. Findings and caveats of the study: Within blood and tumor, benign nodules reportedly had significantly lower TCR beta diversity than malignant thyroid tumors did.

TCRdb redid the clone calls on the PCR reads using MiXCR. The top ten clones hold under 20% of a sample with 23,000 or so clones, about 13% of them seen once. Each patient went into thyroid surgery without having received any treatment. Sequencing was carried out using blood. The source of this sequence is a female donor with papillary thyroid cancer or a benign thyroid nodule (not recorded which). Some clones in this sample may be carry-over from other donors' samples.

CDR3 nucleotide sequence: TGCAGCCCTACAGCCACTAGCGGGACGGACGGGCAGTTCTTC. Protein product: CSPTATSGTDGQFF. The chain joins TRBV20-1 to TRBJ2-1; 10 nucleotides align to TRBD2. The germline CDR1 and CDR2 sequences are DFQATT and SNEGSKA (reference sequence). The CDR3 is 14 residues long.